This T cell receptor beta chain was observed in a study of blood T cell repertoires in COVID-19. Study-wide background: Whether acute or convalescent, the COVID-19 samples came from the United States, Italy and Spain. Sample material is recorded as cDNA or gDNA derived from T cells, B-cell-depleted T cells, or PBMCs.

This CDR3 comprises 14 residues. The V segment lost 4 bases and the J segment 4 bases; nucleotides outside the gene matches: 1. From germline, CDR1 is SGHTA and CDR2 FQGNSA. In the authors' methods: Estimation of nucleated cell counts relied on the amplification of reference gene primers. Produced via immunoSEQ multiplex PCR; TCRdb's table is partial and in-frame only. The D gene and trimming were derived from the DNA, and the V and J assignments and clone size from that table. The repertoire has some 200,000 clones, 80% to 90% of them found once; the top ten carry approximately 0.88%. The V call is TRBV7-2, the J call TRBJ2-3; 11 positions agree with TRBD2. The TCR originated in a woman in her late teens or twenties who had recovered from COVID-19. Source material: peripheral blood. CDR3 sequence (DNA): TGTGCCAGCAGCTCTAGCGGGAGGTCAGATACGCAGTATTTT. It is translated as CASSSSGRSDTQYF.